A selection of T cell receptor beta chains follows, all from one sample in a study of early T cells in non-severe SARS-CoV-2 infection. Each CDR3 protein gets one entry after TCRdb re-called the 5' RACE reads with MiXCR. Here the sample spans roughly 56,000 distinct CDR3 sequences, roughly a tenth being singletons. The sequenced material came from whole blood. The receptors shown here come from an adult who was a healthcare worker with PCR-confirmed SARS-CoV-2 infection or an uninfected control (not recorded which). Each CDR3 is given with its conserved first and last residue. The D gene is left open where the match is weak. Size values are once, few and many counts, or a class for expanded clones, and some rows have none.

j_call: TRBJ1-1; d_call: .; v_call: TRBV7-9; clone_size: few; cdr3_aa: CASSQGQTTEAFF; cdr3_nt: TGTGCCAGCAGCCAAGGGCAGACCACTGAAGCTTTCTTT
j_call: TRBJ1-1; d_call: TRBD1; v_call: TRBV24-1; clone_size: many; cdr3_aa: CATSETGRTEAFF; cdr3_nt: TGTGCCACCAGTGAGACAGGGAGGACTGAAGCTTTCTTT
j_call: TRBJ2-2; d_call: .; v_call: TRBV5-1; clone_size: few; cdr3_aa: CASSLRVQGGTGELFF; cdr3_nt: TGCGCCAGCAGCTTGAGGGTCCAGGGAGGAACCGGGGAGCTGTTTTTT
j_call: TRBJ1-3; d_call: .; v_call: TRBV7-6; clone_size: few; cdr3_aa: CASSLAPGNSGNTIYF; cdr3_nt: TGTGCCAGCAGCTTAGCCCCGGGTAACTCTGGAAACACCATATATTTT
j_call: TRBJ2-3; d_call: TRBD2; v_call: TRBV10-1; clone_size: few; cdr3_aa: CASSHTGLGTDTQYF; cdr3_nt: TGCGCCAGCAGTCACACCGGACTAGGAACAGATACGCAGTATTTT
j_call: TRBJ1-2; d_call: .; v_call: TRBV11-2; clone_size: .; cdr3_aa: CASSLAGVYGYTF; cdr3_nt: TGTGCCAGCAGCTTAGCAGGGGTCTATGGCTACACCTTC
j_call: TRBJ1-2; d_call: .; v_call: TRBV12-5; clone_size: .; cdr3_aa: CASGPPRKGYTF; cdr3_nt: TGTGCTAGTGGTCCCCCAAGGAAAGGCTACACCTTC
j_call: TRBJ2-6; d_call: .; v_call: TRBV29-1; clone_size: .; cdr3_aa: CSVTSGSGANVLTF; cdr3_nt: TGCAGCGTTACCTCGGGCTCTGGGGCCAACGTCCTGACTTTC
j_call: TRBJ2-1; d_call: TRBD2; v_call: TRBV29-1; clone_size: .; cdr3_aa: CSVATSGRQGEQFF; cdr3_nt: TGCAGCGTTGCGACTAGCGGGAGACAGGGTGAGCAGTTCTTC
j_call: TRBJ2-1; d_call: TRBD2; v_call: TRBV6-2/TRBV6-3; clone_size: .; cdr3_aa: CASSELAGSYNEQFF; cdr3_nt: TGTGCCAGCAGTGAGCTAGCGGGGTCCTACAATGAGCAGTTCTTC
j_call: TRBJ2-5; d_call: .; v_call: TRBV5-1; clone_size: many; cdr3_aa: CASSFFGEQETQYF; cdr3_nt: TGCGCCAGCAGCTTCTTCGGAGAGCAAGAGACCCAGTACTTC
j_call: TRBJ1-5; d_call: TRBD1; v_call: TRBV6-6; clone_size: few; cdr3_aa: CASIPQGANQPQHF; cdr3_nt: TGTGCCAGCATCCCACAGGGGGCCAATCAGCCCCAGCATTTT
j_call: TRBJ1-1; d_call: .; v_call: TRBV29-1; clone_size: .; cdr3_aa: CSGRVNTEAFF; cdr3_nt: TGCAGCGGACGGGTGAACACTGAAGCTTTCTTT
j_call: TRBJ1-1; d_call: .; v_call: TRBV4-3; clone_size: many; cdr3_aa: CASSQGGWGRGAFF; cdr3_nt: TGCGCCAGCAGCCAAGGGGGGTGGGGGCGAGGAGCTTTCTTT
j_call: TRBJ2-2; d_call: .; v_call: TRBV27; clone_size: .; cdr3_aa: CASSLFGGGMNTGELFF; cdr3_nt: TGTGCCAGCAGTTTATTTGGAGGGGGGATGAACACCGGGGAGCTGTTTTTT
j_call: TRBJ1-2; d_call: .; v_call: TRBV2; clone_size: few; cdr3_aa: CASSGSPSYTF; cdr3_nt: TGTGCCAGTTCCGGATCCCCAAGCTACACCTTC
j_call: TRBJ1-1; d_call: .; v_call: TRBV5-5; clone_size: few; cdr3_aa: CASSSRGLDPFF; cdr3_nt: TGTGCCAGCAGCTCCAGGGGTCTCGATCCTTTCTTT
j_call: TRBJ2-7; d_call: .; v_call: TRBV10-3; clone_size: many; cdr3_aa: CAITRDGPSYEQYF; cdr3_nt: TGTGCCATCACCAGGGACGGTCCCTCCTACGAGCAGTACTTC
j_call: TRBJ2-5; d_call: TRBD2; v_call: TRBV29-1; clone_size: many; cdr3_aa: CSVDLAGLQETQYF; cdr3_nt: TGCAGCGTCGACCTAGCGGGGCTCCAAGAGACCCAGTACTTC
j_call: TRBJ2-5; d_call: .; v_call: TRBV29-1; clone_size: .; cdr3_aa: CSSSMDQETQYF; cdr3_nt: TGCAGCTCTAGTATGGACCAAGAGACCCAGTACTTC
j_call: TRBJ2-3; d_call: .; v_call: TRBV11-2; clone_size: many; cdr3_aa: CASSFGQSTDTQYF; cdr3_nt: TGTGCCAGCAGCTTCGGACAGAGCACAGATACGCAGTATTTT
j_call: TRBJ1-5; d_call: TRBD1; v_call: TRBV29-1; clone_size: .; cdr3_aa: CSVGGTGEQPQHF; cdr3_nt: TGCAGCGTTGGAGGCACAGGGGAGCAGCCCCAGCATTTT
j_call: TRBJ1-1; d_call: TRBD1; v_call: TRBV6-5; clone_size: many; cdr3_aa: CASSSDRGSEAFF; cdr3_nt: TGTGCCAGCAGTTCCGACAGGGGCAGTGAAGCTTTCTTT
j_call: TRBJ2-6; d_call: .; v_call: TRBV4-3; clone_size: many; cdr3_aa: CASSQDGGPTSKTGANVLTF; cdr3_nt: TGCGCCAGCAGCCAAGATGGGGGTCCAACTTCAAAGACTGGGGCCAACGTCCTGACTTTC
j_call: TRBJ1-1; d_call: TRBD1; v_call: TRBV12-3/TRBV12-4; clone_size: .; cdr3_aa: CATSRGQGARGTEAFF; cdr3_nt: TGTGCCACCTCGAGGGGACAGGGGGCGCGGGGCACTGAAGCTTTCTTT
j_call: TRBJ2-3; d_call: TRBD2; v_call: TRBV29-1; clone_size: many; cdr3_aa: CSLGLGLADTQYF; cdr3_nt: TGCAGCCTGGGACTAGGGTTAGCGGATACGCAGTATTTT
j_call: TRBJ1-2; d_call: .; v_call: TRBV5-6; clone_size: few; cdr3_aa: CASSLFGGYTF; cdr3_nt: TGTGCCAGCAGCCTTTTTGGGGGCTACACCTTC
j_call: TRBJ2-7; d_call: .; v_call: TRBV5-1; clone_size: many; cdr3_aa: CASSLGLALGAEQYF; cdr3_nt: TGCGCCAGCAGCCTCGGGCTAGCCCTTGGCGCTGAGCAGTACTTC
j_call: TRBJ2-2; d_call: .; v_call: TRBV12-3/TRBV12-4; clone_size: .; cdr3_aa: CASSFLLWELFF; cdr3_nt: TGTGCCAGCAGTTTTCTTCTCTGGGAGCTGTTTTTT
j_call: TRBJ2-5; d_call: .; v_call: TRBV20-1; clone_size: few; cdr3_aa: CSARDSGSLQETQYF; cdr3_nt: TGCAGTGCTAGAGATAGCGGTTCATTACAAGAGACCCAGTACTTC
j_call: TRBJ2-7; d_call: .; v_call: TRBV7-8; clone_size: .; cdr3_aa: CASSLYSVSYEQYF; cdr3_nt: TGTGCCAGCAGCTTATACTCTGTTTCCTACGAGCAGTACTTC
j_call: TRBJ2-2; d_call: .; v_call: TRBV7-9; clone_size: .; cdr3_aa: CASSSGSGTGELFF; cdr3_nt: TGTGCCAGCAGCTCAGGCAGCGGGACCGGGGAGCTGTTTTTT
j_call: TRBJ2-2; d_call: .; v_call: TRBV2; clone_size: .; cdr3_aa: CASSTGPGDTGELFF; cdr3_nt: TGTGCCAGCAGTACAGGCCCGGGGGACACCGGGGAGCTGTTTTTT
j_call: TRBJ2-7; d_call: TRBD1; v_call: TRBV12-3/TRBV12-4; clone_size: .; cdr3_aa: CASSLRDRYYEQYF; cdr3_nt: TGTGCCAGCAGTTTAAGGGACAGATACTACGAGCAGTACTTC
j_call: TRBJ2-7; d_call: .; v_call: TRBV6-5; clone_size: many; cdr3_aa: CASSYSAGYEQYF; cdr3_nt: TGTGCCAGCAGTTACTCGGCCGGATACGAGCAGTACTTC
j_call: TRBJ1-1; d_call: TRBD1; v_call: TRBV2; clone_size: .; cdr3_aa: CASRQGRATEAFF; cdr3_nt: TGTGCCAGCAGACAGGGGCGCGCGACTGAAGCTTTCTTT
j_call: TRBJ2-1; d_call: TRBD2; v_call: TRBV7-2; clone_size: many; cdr3_aa: CASSLEGTSGDNEQFF; cdr3_nt: TGTGCCAGCAGCTTAGAGGGGACTAGCGGAGACAATGAGCAGTTCTTC
j_call: TRBJ1-3; d_call: .; v_call: TRBV5-1; clone_size: .; cdr3_aa: CASSFRDSGNTIYF; cdr3_nt: TGCGCCAGCAGCTTTAGGGATTCTGGAAACACCATATATTTT
j_call: TRBJ2-7; d_call: TRBD2; v_call: TRBV7-9; clone_size: .; cdr3_aa: CASSFAGAYSEQYF; cdr3_nt: TGTGCCAGCAGCTTTGCGGGAGCCTACAGCGAGCAGTACTTC
j_call: TRBJ2-7; d_call: TRBD2; v_call: TRBV6-6; clone_size: few; cdr3_aa: CASSVNRLAGAKPYEQYF; cdr3_nt: TGTGCCAGCAGTGTCAATAGACTAGCGGGAGCAAAACCCTACGAGCAGTACTTC
j_call: TRBJ1-1; d_call: TRBD1; v_call: TRBV10-3; clone_size: many; cdr3_aa: CAINGQVGTEAFF; cdr3_nt: TGTGCCATCAATGGACAGGTGGGCACTGAAGCTTTCTTT
j_call: TRBJ1-1; d_call: .; v_call: TRBV10-3; clone_size: many; cdr3_aa: CAIRTDTEAFF; cdr3_nt: TGTGCCATCAGGACGGACACTGAAGCTTTCTTT
j_call: TRBJ2-4; d_call: .; v_call: TRBV19; clone_size: few; cdr3_aa: CASSIAPAGGLNIQYF; cdr3_nt: TGTGCCAGTAGTATAGCTCCCGCTGGCGGCTTAAACATTCAGTACTTC
j_call: TRBJ2-7; d_call: TRBD2; v_call: TRBV29-1; clone_size: .; cdr3_aa: CSVSSGNSYEQYF; cdr3_nt: TGCAGCGTTTCTAGCGGGAACTCCTACGAGCAGTACTTC
j_call: TRBJ2-1; d_call: .; v_call: TRBV10-3; clone_size: few; cdr3_aa: CAISESGLDNEQFF; cdr3_nt: TGTGCCATCAGTGAATCGGGACTTGACAATGAGCAGTTCTTC
j_call: TRBJ2-5; d_call: TRBD2; v_call: TRBV5-4; clone_size: .; cdr3_aa: CASSPGLASQETQYF; cdr3_nt: TGTGCCAGCAGCCCGGGACTAGCGTCCCAAGAGACCCAGTACTTC
j_call: TRBJ2-3; d_call: TRBD2; v_call: TRBV3-1; clone_size: many; cdr3_aa: CASSQEAGAADTQYF; cdr3_nt: TGTGCCAGCAGCCAAGAGGCGGGAGCTGCAGATACGCAGTATTTT
j_call: TRBJ2-3; d_call: .; v_call: TRBV29-1; clone_size: many; cdr3_aa: CSARLVSDTQYF; cdr3_nt: TGCAGCGCTAGACTAGTCTCAGATACGCAGTATTTT
j_call: TRBJ1-2; d_call: TRBD1; v_call: TRBV18; clone_size: many; cdr3_aa: CASSPFNGQAPTPNYGYTF; cdr3_nt: TGTGCCAGCTCACCCTTTAACGGACAGGCCCCTACTCCTAACTATGGCTACACCTTC
j_call: TRBJ2-3; d_call: .; v_call: TRBV6-5; clone_size: few; cdr3_aa: CASSYSGFRTDTQYF; cdr3_nt: TGTGCCAGCAGTTACTCAGGGTTTAGGACAGATACGCAGTATTTT
j_call: TRBJ2-1; d_call: .; v_call: TRBV11-2; clone_size: many; cdr3_aa: CASSLDGRSGEQFF; cdr3_nt: TGTGCCAGCAGCTTGGATGGGCGAAGCGGTGAGCAGTTCTTC
j_call: TRBJ2-2; d_call: TRBD2; v_call: TRBV5-4; clone_size: .; cdr3_aa: CASSRLAGEIGELFF; cdr3_nt: TGTGCCAGCAGCCGACTAGCGGGAGAGATCGGGGAGCTGTTTTTT
j_call: TRBJ2-5; d_call: TRBD1; v_call: TRBV7-6; clone_size: many; cdr3_aa: CASSLDREETQYF; cdr3_nt: TGTGCCAGCAGCCTGGACAGGGAAGAGACCCAGTACTTC
j_call: TRBJ2-7; d_call: TRBD1; v_call: TRBV7-2; clone_size: few; cdr3_aa: CASSLTGQGYEQYF; cdr3_nt: TGTGCCAGCAGCTTAACGGGACAGGGGTACGAGCAGTACTTC
j_call: TRBJ2-1; d_call: .; v_call: TRBV7-3; clone_size: few; cdr3_aa: CASSLMASPSNEQFF; cdr3_nt: TGTGCCAGCAGCTTAATGGCTAGCCCCTCCAATGAGCAGTTCTTC